This entry lists 18 T cell receptor beta chains sequenced from one sample in a study of blood T cells in healthy people across ages. Using a J-beta primer mix together with a sample-barcoded 5' primer, a second PCR was run for about 6 to 12 cycles. TCRdb re-called the 5' RACE reads with MiXCR, one entry per CDR3 protein. The sample comprises about 1.6 million distinct CDR3 sequences, about 32% of which are singletons, and 11% rests with the top ten. Specimen: blood. These receptors came from a woman aged 25 to 45 in good health.

J is TRBJ2-7 and V is TRBV11-1; TRBD2 might be the D (6 bases). CDR1 and CDR2 (germline): SGHAT, FQDESV (reference sequence). Trimming took off 5 bases at V and 4 bases at J, with 21 bases between the two ends. The CDR3 sequence is 16 residues long. The CDR3 DNA follows: TGTGCCAGCAGCCCGGACCCGGGACTGAGGGGATACGAGCAGTACTTC. This codes for CASSPDPGLRGYEQYF.

This sequence joins TRBV15 and TRBJ2-1; 7 bases map to TRBD1. CDR1 LNHNV and CDR2 YYDKDF come from the germline V gene (reference sequence). V gave up 5 bases and J gave up 4 bases; unmatched junction bases: 11. The CDR3 runs to 16 residues. CDR3 nucleotide sequence: TGTGCCACCAGCGGACACAGGGGCGGCCCATACAATGAGCAGTTCTTC. Amino acids: CATSGHRGGPYNEQFF.

The gene calls are TRBV5-1 and TRBJ2-1, with 10 bases fitting TRBD2. The J call may be wrong; the DNA end is better matched by TRBJ2-7. Germline values: CDR1 SGHRS, CDR2 YFSETQ. The CDR3 length is 16 residues. The CDR3 is CASSLALAGVNNEQYF. CDR3 nucleotide sequence: TGCGCCAGCAGCTTGGCCCTAGCGGGGGTGAACAATGAGCAGTACTTC.

The rearrangement uses TRBV2 and TRBJ2-1, with D unclear. From germline, CDR1 is SNHLY and CDR2 FYNNEI. The CDR3 has 13 residues. V was cut by 1 base and J by 8 bases, with 9 bases left in between. CDR3 bases: TGTGCCAGCAGTGAAGAGTACAGAGATGAGCAGTTCTTC. Protein sequence: CASSEEYRDEQFF.

This clonotype was recorded at least ten times. V and J are TRBV12-3 or TRBV12-4 and TRBJ2-5, with a weak D call TRBD1 (6 bases). The CDR3 length is 15 residues. V lost 6 bases, J lost 4 bases, and 18 bases lay in between. This CDR3 is CASRFSSDSTETQYF. The CDR3 DNA reads TGTGCCAGCAGGTTCTCGTCGGACAGCACAGAGACCCAGTACTTC.

V usage is TRBV12-3 or TRBV12-4 and J usage is TRBJ2-3; D gene unclear. The ends were cut back, 6 bases at V and 4 bases at J, with 17 bases in the middle. The CDR3 totals 15 residues. The CDR3 here is CASSLSFSRSDTQYF. CDR3 DNA: TGTGCCAGCAGCCTATCGTTTTCGAGGTCAGATACGCAGTATTTT.

V and J are TRBV6-1 and TRBJ2-7; D assignment may be TRBD1 or TRBD2 (7 bases each). V was pared by 6 bases and J by 4 bases, with 13 bases between. CDR3 length equals 13 residues. Germline CDR1 and CDR2: MNHNS and SASEGT. The CDR3 region has the DNA TGTGCCAGCAGGGGAGGGGGCAGGTACGAGCAGTACTTC. Translating it yields CASRGGGRYEQYF.

The rearrangement links TRBV20-1 to TRBJ2-7, with 9 bases that match TRBD1. Germline CDR1 reads DFQATT; CDR2 reads SNEGSKA (reference sequence). With V trimmed by 8 bases and J by 5 bases, 7 bases remained unmatched. The CDR3 runs 12 residues. The CDR3 here is CSLRDRVHEQYF. The CDR3 DNA sequence: TGCAGTCTCCGGGACAGGGTTCACGAGCAGTACTTC.

V is TRBV6-5 and J is TRBJ2-2; D gene unclear. Trimming stripped 10 bases from V and 0 bases from J, with 12 bases between. From germline, CDR1 is MNHEY and CDR2 SVGAGI. The CDR3 has 14 residues. CDR3 sequence reads: CATGEDANTGELFF. DNA of the CDR3: TGTGCCACCGGAGAGGATGCGAACACCGGGGAGCTGTTTTTT.

This clonotype was found many times. This rearrangement joins TRBV10-3 to TRBJ2-5; D not resolved. The V end was cut by 3 bases, the J end by 5 bases, with 10 bases between. This CDR3 is built from 13 residues. Germline V CDR1 and CDR2: ENHRY, SYGVKD. Here the CDR3 DNA reads TGTGCCATCAGTGAACCCCTTGGGGAGACCCAGTACTTC. Encoded protein: CAISEPLGETQYF.

This sequence joins TRBV10-3 and TRBJ2-3; no clear D. Trimming removed 9 bases from V and 6 bases from J, with 10 bases in between. The CDR3 runs 11 residues. CDR1 and CDR2 from the germline V gene are ENHRY and SYGVKD. The CDR3 sequence is CAIGPPDTQYF. CDR3 sequence (DNA): TGTGCCATAGGCCCCCCGGATACGCAGTATTTT.

Many counts were recorded for this clonotype. This chain connects TRBV3-1 to TRBJ2-5; D perhaps matches TRBD2 (5 bases). Trimming pared 4 bases from V and 7 bases from J, leaving 13 bases between. The CDR3 totals 13 residues. Germline V gives CDR1 LGHDT, CDR2 YNNKEL (reference sequence). CDR3 sequence: CASSLEGLGTQYF. The CDR3 bases are TGTGCCAGCAGCCTAGAGGGCCTCGGGACCCAGTACTTC.

CDR3 protein: CASSYNHLAGVSNEQFF. CDR3 bases: TGTGCCAGCAGTTACAATCACCTAGCGGGAGTGTCAAATGAGCAGTTCTTC. The gene calls are TRBV6-5 and TRBJ2-1, with 10 bases lining up with TRBD2. The CDR3 has 17 amino acids. The trim removed 2 bases at V and 7 bases at J, leaving 11 bases unmatched. The germline V gene has CDR1 MNHEY and CDR2 SVGAGI.

The genes are TRBV13 and TRBJ2-5, with a possible D match to TRBD1 (6 bases). The J call could be wrong; TRBJ2-7 is a better fit for the DNA end. This CDR3 contains 14 residues. The germline gives CDR1 PRHDT, CDR2 FYEKMQ (reference sequence). The DNA for the CDR3 is TGTGCCAGCAGCTTAGCCAGGACAGAGTACGAGCAGTACTTC. Amino acid sequence: CASSLARTEYEQYF.

V usage is TRBV28 and J usage is TRBJ1-5; D not resolved. V was cut by 2 bases and J by 0 bases, with 5 bases left in between. CDR1 is MDHEN and CDR2 is SYDVKM in the germline V gene. The CDR3 contains 14 residues. The CDR3 DNA is TGTGCCAGCAGTTTACAGGTTAGCAATCAGCCCCAGCATTTT. Protein product: CASSLQVSNQPQHF.

CDR3 residues: CASSLGTGGFWGYTF. The CDR3 bases are TGCGCCAGCAGCTTGGGGACAGGGGGCTTCTGGGGCTACACCTTC. This sequence joins TRBV5-1 and TRBJ1-2, with TRBD1 identical over 11 bases. Looked up from germline, CDR1 is SGHRS and CDR2 is YFSETQ. V lost 0 bases to trimming and J lost 8 bases; unmatched junction nucleotides: 6. This CDR3 has 15 amino acids.

The chain has TRBV30 and TRBJ2-7; D is tentatively TRBD1 or TRBD2 (5 bases each). V gave up 2 bases and J gave up 6 bases, with 14 bases separating them. Looked up from germline, CDR1 is GTSNPN and CDR2 is SVGIG (reference sequence). The CDR3 has 13 amino acids. The CDR3 loop reads CAWSFQGRGEQYF. The DNA for the CDR3 is TGTGCCTGGAGTTTTCAGGGTCGGGGCGAGCAGTACTTC.

The sample holds a few counts of this clonotype. This chain joins TRBV6-5 and TRBJ1-5; D gene ambiguous. The germline CDR1 and CDR2 sequences are MNHEY and SVGAGI. This CDR3 spans 15 amino acids. The germline V and J ends were trimmed by 0 bases and 5 bases, with 11 bases remaining between them. This CDR3 is CASSYSNKADQPQHF. As DNA, the CDR3 is TGTGCCAGCAGTTACTCCAATAAGGCGGATCAGCCCCAGCATTTT.